The TCR beta chain under discussion was sequenced for a study of blood T cell repertoires in COVID-19. Study at large: Samples of COVID-19 (acute and convalescent) were obtained from the United States, Italy and Spain. T cells, B-cell-depleted T cells, or PBMCs supplied cDNA or gDNA.

Study processing details: Using reference gene primer amplification, nucleated cell counts were estimated. Sequencing used immunoSEQ multiplex PCR; TCRdb keeps in-frame clones, though not all of them. The V and J calls and clone size come from that table; D and trimming were worked out from the DNA. The sample includes under 150,000 clones, about 85% seen only once; the top ten take about 9.5%. Germline trimming cut 3 bases from V and 0 bases from J; bases unmatched to any gene: 4. Germline lookup yields CDR1 SGHTA and CDR2 FQGNSA. The CDR3 has 16 amino acids. The origin of this receptor is a man in his forties or fifties with active or convalescent COVID-19. V and J are TRBV7-2 and TRBJ2-1, with 8 bases aligning to TRBD1. Sequencing input: peripheral blood. CDR3 coding DNA: TGTGCCAGCAGCTTCAGGGGACAGGACTCCTACAATGAGCAGTTCTTC. Residues: CASSFRGQDSYNEQFF.